The T cell receptor beta chain described here comes from a study of blood T cell repertoires in COVID-19. Study context: The study drew acute and convalescent COVID-19 samples from the United States, Italy and Spain. PBMCs, B-cell-depleted T cells, or T cells were the source of the cDNA or gDNA that made up the material.

Produced via immunoSEQ multiplex PCR; TCRdb's table is partial and in-frame only. This sample has fewer than 250,000 clones, with just under 90% found just once. Individuals drawn from around 24 US areas were about 18 to 95 years old. CDR3 size: 14 residues. V was pared by 3 bases and J by 1 base, with 5 bases of the junction left unmatched. Germline-derived CDR1 and CDR2 are DFQATT and SNEGSKA (reference sequence). The clonotype originates from a man aged 50 or older who had been exposed to COVID-19. Sequenced: PBMCs or T cells enriched from blood (not recorded which). The V and J genes are TRBV20-1 and TRBJ1-1; 7 nucleotides agree with TRBD1. The DNA of the CDR3 is TGCAGTGCTAGTAACTACAGGGGGAACACTGAAGCTTTCTTT. It translates to CSASNYRGNTEAFF.